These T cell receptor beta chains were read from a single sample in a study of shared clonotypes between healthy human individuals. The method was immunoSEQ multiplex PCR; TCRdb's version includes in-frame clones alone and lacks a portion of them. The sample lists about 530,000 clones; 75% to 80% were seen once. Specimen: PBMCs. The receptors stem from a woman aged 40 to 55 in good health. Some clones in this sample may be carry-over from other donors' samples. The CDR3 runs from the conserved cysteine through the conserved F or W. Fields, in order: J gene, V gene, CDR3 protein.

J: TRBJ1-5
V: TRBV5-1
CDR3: CASSLDGNQPQHF

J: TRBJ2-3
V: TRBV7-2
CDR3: CASSLRTSGTDTQYF

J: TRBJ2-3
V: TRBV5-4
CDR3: CASSTVGYSGRGTDTQYF

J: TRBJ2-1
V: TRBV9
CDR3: CASSVDPYNEQFF

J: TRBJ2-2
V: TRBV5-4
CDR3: CASSPGGGTGELFF

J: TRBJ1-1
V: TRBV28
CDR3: CASTLGANTEAFF

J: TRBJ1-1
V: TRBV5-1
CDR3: CASSLAGGSMNTEAFF

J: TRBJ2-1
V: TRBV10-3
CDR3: CATTSGTRPYNEQFF

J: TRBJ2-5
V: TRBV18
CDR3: CASSLGLRETQYF

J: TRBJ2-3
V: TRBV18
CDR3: CASSPRTSGSSDTQYF

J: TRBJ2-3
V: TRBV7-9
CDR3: CASSLTHRVEDTQYF

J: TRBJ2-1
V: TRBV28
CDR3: CASSTSPVYNEQFF

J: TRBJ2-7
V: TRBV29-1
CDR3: CSVKSTGVYEQYF

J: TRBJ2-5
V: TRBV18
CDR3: CANQMGAGETQYF

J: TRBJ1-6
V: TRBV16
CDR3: CASSQSTGDSPLHF

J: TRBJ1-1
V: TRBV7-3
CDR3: CASSLMRRLNTEAFF

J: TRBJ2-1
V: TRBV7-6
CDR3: CASSNRAINEQFF

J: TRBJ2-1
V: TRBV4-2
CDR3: CASSQGSWGDEQFF

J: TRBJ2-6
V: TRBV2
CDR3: CASSPRDRVSGANVLTF

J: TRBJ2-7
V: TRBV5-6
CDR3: CASSLWTGPYEQYF

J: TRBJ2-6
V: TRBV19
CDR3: CASSPRQSGANVLTF

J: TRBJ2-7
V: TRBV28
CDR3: CASSPPAGQRLYEQYF

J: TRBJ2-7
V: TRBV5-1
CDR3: CASSWTLGQGYEQYF

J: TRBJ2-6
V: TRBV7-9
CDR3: CASSLTGAGANVLTF

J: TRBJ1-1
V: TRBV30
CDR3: CAWSVGTGAGKAFF

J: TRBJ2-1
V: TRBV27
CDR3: CASSLYLPSGSSYNEQFF

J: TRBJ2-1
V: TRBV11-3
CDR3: CASSLAGGVYNEQFF

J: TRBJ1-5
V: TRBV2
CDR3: CASSADRNSNQPQHF

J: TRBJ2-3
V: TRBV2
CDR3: CATQTDTDTQYF

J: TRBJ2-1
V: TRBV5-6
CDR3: CASSLMVAGGLYNEQFF

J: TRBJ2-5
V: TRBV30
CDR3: CAWKRETQYF

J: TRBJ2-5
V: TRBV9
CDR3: CASSVGTGGGQETQYF

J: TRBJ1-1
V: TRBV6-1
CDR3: CASRATGIREAFF

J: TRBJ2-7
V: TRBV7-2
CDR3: CASRPDIGGSYEQYF

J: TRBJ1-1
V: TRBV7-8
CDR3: CASSFVDWNTEAFF

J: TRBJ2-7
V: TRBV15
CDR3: CATSRDKGRREQYF

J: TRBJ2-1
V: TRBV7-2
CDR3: CASSFSSGTYNEQFF

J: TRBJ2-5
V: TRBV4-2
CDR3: CASSQTSGQETQYF

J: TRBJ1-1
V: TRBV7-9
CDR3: CALMGVASLSNTEAFF

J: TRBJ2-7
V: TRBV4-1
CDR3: CASSPVAGKDEQYF

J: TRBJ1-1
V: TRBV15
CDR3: CATSTWDRPEAFF